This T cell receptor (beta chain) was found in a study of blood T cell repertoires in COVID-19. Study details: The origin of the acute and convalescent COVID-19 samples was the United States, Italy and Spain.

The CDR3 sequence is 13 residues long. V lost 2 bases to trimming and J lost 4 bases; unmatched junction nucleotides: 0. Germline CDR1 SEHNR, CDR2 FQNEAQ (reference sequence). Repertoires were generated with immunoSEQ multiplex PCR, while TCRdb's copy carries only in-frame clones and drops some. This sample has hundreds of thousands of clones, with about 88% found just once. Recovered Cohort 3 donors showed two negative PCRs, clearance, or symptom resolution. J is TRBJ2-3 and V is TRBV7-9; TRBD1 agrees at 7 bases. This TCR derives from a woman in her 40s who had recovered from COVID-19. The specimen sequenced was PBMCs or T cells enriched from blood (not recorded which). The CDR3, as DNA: TGTGCCAGCAGCTTAACAGGGGCAGATACGCAGTATTTT. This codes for CASSLTGADTQYF. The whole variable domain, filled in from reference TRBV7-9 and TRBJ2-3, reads DTGVSQNPRHKITKRGQNVTFRCDPISEHNRLYWYRQTLGQGPEFLTYFQNEAQLEKSRLLSDRFSAERPKGSFSTLEIQRTEQGDSAMYLCASSLTGADTQYFGPGTRLTVL.